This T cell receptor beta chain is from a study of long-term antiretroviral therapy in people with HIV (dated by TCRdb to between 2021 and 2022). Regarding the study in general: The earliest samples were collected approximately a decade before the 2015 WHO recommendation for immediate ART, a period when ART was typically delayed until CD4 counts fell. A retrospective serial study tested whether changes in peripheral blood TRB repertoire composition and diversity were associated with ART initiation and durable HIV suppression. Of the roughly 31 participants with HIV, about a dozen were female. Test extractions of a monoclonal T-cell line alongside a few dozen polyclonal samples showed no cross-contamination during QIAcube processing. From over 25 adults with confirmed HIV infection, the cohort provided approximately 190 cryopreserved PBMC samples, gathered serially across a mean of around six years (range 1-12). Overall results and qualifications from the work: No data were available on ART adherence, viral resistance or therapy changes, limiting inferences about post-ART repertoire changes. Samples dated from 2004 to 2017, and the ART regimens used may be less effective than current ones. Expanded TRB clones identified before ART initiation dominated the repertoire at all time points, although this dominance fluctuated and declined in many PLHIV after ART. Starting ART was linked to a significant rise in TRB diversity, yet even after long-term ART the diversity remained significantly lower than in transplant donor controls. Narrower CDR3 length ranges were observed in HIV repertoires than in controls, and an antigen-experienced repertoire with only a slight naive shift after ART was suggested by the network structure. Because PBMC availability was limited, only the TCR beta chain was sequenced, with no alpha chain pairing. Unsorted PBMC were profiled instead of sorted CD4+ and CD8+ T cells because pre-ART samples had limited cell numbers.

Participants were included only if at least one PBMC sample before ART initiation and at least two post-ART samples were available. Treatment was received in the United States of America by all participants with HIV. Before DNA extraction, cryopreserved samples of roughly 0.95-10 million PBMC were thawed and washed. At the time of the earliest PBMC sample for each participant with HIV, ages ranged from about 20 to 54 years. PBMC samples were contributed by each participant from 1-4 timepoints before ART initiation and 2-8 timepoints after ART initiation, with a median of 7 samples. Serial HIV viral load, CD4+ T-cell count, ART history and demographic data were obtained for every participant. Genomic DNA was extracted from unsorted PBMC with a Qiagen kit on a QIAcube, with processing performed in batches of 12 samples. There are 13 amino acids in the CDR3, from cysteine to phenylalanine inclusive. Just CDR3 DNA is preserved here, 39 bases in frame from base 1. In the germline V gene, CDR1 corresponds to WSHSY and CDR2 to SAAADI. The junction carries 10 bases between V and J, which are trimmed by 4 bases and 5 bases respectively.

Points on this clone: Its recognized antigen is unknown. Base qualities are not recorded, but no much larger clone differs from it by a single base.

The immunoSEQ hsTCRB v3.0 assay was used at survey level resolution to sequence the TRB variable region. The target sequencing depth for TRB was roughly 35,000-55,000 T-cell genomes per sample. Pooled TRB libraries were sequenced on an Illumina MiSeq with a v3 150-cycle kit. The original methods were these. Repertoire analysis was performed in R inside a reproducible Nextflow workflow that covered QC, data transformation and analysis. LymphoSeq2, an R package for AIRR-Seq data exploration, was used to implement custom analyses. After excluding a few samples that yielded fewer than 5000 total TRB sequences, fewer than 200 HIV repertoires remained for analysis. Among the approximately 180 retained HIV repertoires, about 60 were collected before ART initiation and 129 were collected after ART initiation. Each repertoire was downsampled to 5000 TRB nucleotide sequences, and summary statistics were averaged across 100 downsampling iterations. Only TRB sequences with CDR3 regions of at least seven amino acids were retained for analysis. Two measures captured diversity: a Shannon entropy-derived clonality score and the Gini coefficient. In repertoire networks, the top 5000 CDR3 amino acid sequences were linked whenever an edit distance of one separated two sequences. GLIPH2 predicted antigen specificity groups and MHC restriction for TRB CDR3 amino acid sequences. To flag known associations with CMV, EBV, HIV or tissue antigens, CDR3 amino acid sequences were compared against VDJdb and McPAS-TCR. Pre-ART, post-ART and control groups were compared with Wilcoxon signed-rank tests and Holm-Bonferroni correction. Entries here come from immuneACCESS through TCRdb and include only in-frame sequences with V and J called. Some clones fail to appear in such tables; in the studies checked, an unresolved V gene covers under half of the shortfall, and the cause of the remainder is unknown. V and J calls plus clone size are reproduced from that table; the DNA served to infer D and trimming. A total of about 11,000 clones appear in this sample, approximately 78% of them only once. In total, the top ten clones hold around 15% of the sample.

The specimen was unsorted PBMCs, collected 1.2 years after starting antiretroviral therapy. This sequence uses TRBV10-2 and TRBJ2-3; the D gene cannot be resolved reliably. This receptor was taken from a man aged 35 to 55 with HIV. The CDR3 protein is CASSVRVLDTQYF. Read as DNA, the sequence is TGCGCCAGCAGTGTCCGGGTCCTAGATACGCAGTATTTT.